The next 4 T cell receptor beta chains were all read from a single sample in a study of blood T cells in healthy people across ages. Then a second PCR, running about 7 to 11 cycles, was carried out with a sample-barcoded 5' primer and a J-beta primer mix. Each CDR3 protein gets one entry after TCRdb re-called the 5' RACE reads with MiXCR. The profile shows approximately 690,000 distinct CDR3 sequences, approximately 59% of them singletons. The sequencing sample was made of blood. These TCRs come from a man aged 60 to 69 in good health.

This clonotype has only a few counts. The rearrangement joins TRBV20-1 to TRBJ1-5, with TRBD1 matching over 7 bases. The ends lost 4 bases at V and 1 base at J; junction bases unmatched: 7. CDR1 DFQATT and CDR2 SNEGSKA come from the germline V gene (reference sequence). The CDR3 is 15 residues long. CDR3 nucleotides: TGCAGTGCTACAAAAACGACAGGGAGCAATCAGCCCCAGCATTTT. Its protein product is CSATKTTGSNQPQHF.

V and J are TRBV27 and TRBJ1-2; no reliable D call. Germline V gene lookup returns CDR1 MNHEY and CDR2 SMNVEV (reference sequence). The length of the CDR3 is 14 residues. V was shortened by 3 bases and J by 2 bases, with 10 bases between the two germline ends. CDR3 region: CASSFRGGNYGYTF. For the CDR3, the DNA is TGTGCCAGCAGTTTTCGAGGTGGGAACTATGGCTACACCTTC.

The chain recombines TRBV5-1 with TRBJ1-2, with D unresolved. The CDR3 is 15 amino acids. In germline, CDR1 is SGHRS, CDR2 YFSETQ. With 0 bases removed from V and 6 bases from J, the gap between germline ends came to 15 bases. CDR3 residues: CASSLAGTAVDGYTF. CDR3 coding DNA: TGCGCCAGCAGCTTGGCCGGAACAGCTGTCGATGGCTACACCTTC.

The rearrangement joins TRBV7-8 to TRBJ2-1; D could derive from TRBD1 or TRBD2 (5 bases each). V shed 2 bases and J shed 4 bases, with 12 bases lying between them. CDR1 and CDR2 (germline): SGHVS, FQNEAQ. The CDR3 spans 15 residues. CDR3 coding DNA: TGTGCCAGCAGCTTACTCCAGGGAGTTTACAATGAGCAGTTCTTC. This gives the protein CASSLLQGVYNEQFF. Full variable domain (remainder filled in from reference TRBV7-8 and TRBJ2-1): GAGVSQSPRYKVAKRGQDVALRCDPISGHVSLFWYQQALGQGPEFLTYFQNEAQLDKSGLPSDRFFAERPEGSVSTLKIQRTQQEDSAVYLCASSLLQGVYNEQFFGPGTRLTVL.